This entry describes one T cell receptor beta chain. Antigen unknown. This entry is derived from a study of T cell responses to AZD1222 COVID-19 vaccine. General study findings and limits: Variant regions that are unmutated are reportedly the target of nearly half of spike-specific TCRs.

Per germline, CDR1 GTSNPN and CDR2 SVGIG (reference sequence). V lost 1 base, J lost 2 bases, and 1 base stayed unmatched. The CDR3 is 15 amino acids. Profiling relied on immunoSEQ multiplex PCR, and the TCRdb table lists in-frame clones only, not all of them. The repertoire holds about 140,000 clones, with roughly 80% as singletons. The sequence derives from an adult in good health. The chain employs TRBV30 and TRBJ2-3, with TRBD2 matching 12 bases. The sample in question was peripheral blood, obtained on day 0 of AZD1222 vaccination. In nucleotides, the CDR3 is TGTGCCTGGAGTGGGACTAGCGGGGACACAGATACGCAGTATTTT. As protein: CAWSGTSGDTDTQYF.